The 25 T cell receptor beta chains below were found in one sample sequenced in a study of cytomegalovirus exposure and HLA in healthy donors. PCR was performed using 60 Vbeta and 13 Jbeta primers. TCRdb's table, derived via immunoSEQ multiplex PCR, lists solely in-frame clones and lacks some. The table lists under 150,000 clones, 70% to 90% of them singletons, with 2% to 2.5% in the top ten. The sequencing input was PBMCs. All receptors come from a man aged 45 to 65 in good health and CMV-seronegative.

The V call is TRBV9, the J call TRBJ2-3, with 9 positions matching TRBD1. This CDR3 has 15 residues. Per the germline V gene, CDR1 is SGDLS and CDR2 is YYNGEE. Trimming cost V 3 bases and J 4 bases; bases outside gene matches: 6. The CDR3 DNA reads as TGTGCCAGCAGCGCCCAGACAGGGGGGCCAGATACGCAGTATTTT. Amino acids: CASSAQTGGPDTQYF.

The chain couples TRBV30 to TRBJ1-2, with D uncertain. Germline V gives CDR1 GTSNPN, CDR2 SVGIG (reference sequence). The V end lost 3 bases, the J end lost 7 bases, and 9 bases lay between the germline ends. This CDR3 is 11 amino acids long. CDR3 loop: CAWSALSGYTF. The DNA of the CDR3 is TGTGCCTGGAGCGCTCTAAGTGGCTACACCTTC.

This clone has only one observation. CDR3 amino acids: CASSTRTGTGTIYF. The CDR3 coding sequence is TGTGCCAGTAGTACCCGGACAGGGACGGGGACCATATATTTT. The genes are TRBV19 and TRBJ1-3, with 8 bases lining up with TRBD1. CDR1 is LNHDA, CDR2 SQIVND, per germline (reference sequence). The CDR3 is made up of 14 amino acids. Trimming took 4 bases from V and 10 from J; bases not matched to a gene: 9. Looking up the rest from reference TRBV19 and TRBJ1-3 gives the full variable domain: DGGITQSPKYLFRKEGQNVTLSCEQNLNHDAMYWYRQDPGQGLRLIYYSQIVNDFQKGDIAEGYSVSREKKESFPLTVTSAQKNPTAFYLCASSTRTGTGTIYFGEGSWLTVV.

The sample holds a few counts of this clone. The V and J genes are TRBV2 and TRBJ2-6; tentative D call: TRBD1 (5 bases). Trimming stripped 2 bases from V and 4 bases from J, with 9 bases between. Germline CDR1 is SNHLY and CDR2 is FYNNEI. The CDR3 loop spans 15 amino acids. The CDR3 nucleotides are TGTGCCAGCAGTGAATCAGGGTCCGGGGCCAACGTCCTGACTTTC. Residues: CASSESGSGANVLTF.

The rearrangement joins TRBV9 to TRBJ2-1, with D hard to call. The germline V and J ends were trimmed by 0 bases and 6 bases, with 7 bases remaining between them. Germline-derived CDR1 and CDR2 are SGDLS and YYNGEE. This CDR3 comprises 13 residues. CDR3 sequence reads: CASSVVPGNEQFF. DNA for the CDR3: TGTGCCAGCAGCGTAGTACCGGGCAATGAGCAGTTCTTC.

The rearrangement uses TRBV14 and TRBJ2-5; 9 bases map to TRBD2. The CDR3 loop spans 17 amino acids. Trimming took 5 bases from V and 5 from J; bases not matched to a gene: 15. In germline, CDR1 is SGHDN, CDR2 FVKESK. This CDR3 is CASSARLAALSVETQYF. The DNA for the CDR3 is TGTGCCAGCAGCGCCCGACTAGCGGCACTTTCGGTGGAGACCCAGTACTTC.

This clone has only a few counts. J is TRBJ2-3 and V is TRBV30; 9 bases fit TRBD1. V was clipped by 1 base and J by 6 bases; unmatched bases: 5. The CDR3 extends over 14 amino acids. Germline CDR1 and CDR2: GTSNPN and SVGIG (reference sequence). The CDR3 protein is CAWSAQGALDTQYF. The CDR3 DNA sequence: TGTGCCTGGAGTGCACAGGGGGCGCTGGATACGCAGTATTTT.

The J gene is TRBJ2-5, the V gene TRBV2; D possibly corresponds to TRBD1 (5 bases). Deletions cut 5 bases from V and 2 bases from J, with 9 bases between. Per germline, CDR1 SNHLY and CDR2 FYNNEI. The CDR3 is 13 residues long. The CDR3 reads CASSRRTQETQYF. Written as DNA, the CDR3 is TGTGCCAGCAGTAGACGGACACAAGAGACCCAGTACTTC.

The chain links TRBV11-3 to TRBJ1-2; perhaps TRBD1 as D (6 bases). CDR3 length: 14 amino acids. V was cut by 5 bases and J by 5 bases, with 15 bases left in between. Germline V gives CDR1 SGHNT, CDR2 YENEEA. CDR3 sequence (DNA): TGTGCCAGCAGCCCCCCGGGAAGGGGGTATGGCTACACCTTC. Its translation: CASSPPGRGYGYTF.

V is TRBV28 and J is TRBJ2-7, with D tentatively TRBD2 (6 bases). The V end lost 5 bases, the J end lost 6 bases, and 14 bases lay between the germline ends. Germline-derived CDR1 and CDR2 are MDHEN and SYDVKM. The CDR3 covers 13 residues. The CDR3 nucleotides are TGTGCCAGCAGTCCCGGGAGCCGGGTCGAGCAGTACTTC. Amino acids: CASSPGSRVEQYF.

This chain joins TRBV28 and TRBJ2-5; TRBD2 is a possible D gene (5 bases). CDR1 is MDHEN, CDR2 SYDVKM, per germline. The germline V and J ends were trimmed by 7 bases and 6 bases, with 15 bases remaining between them. This CDR3 is built from 13 residues. CDR3 loop: CASKERGRQTQYF. In DNA form, the CDR3 reads TGTGCCAGCAAGGAAAGAGGGCGCCAGACCCAGTACTTC.

V usage is TRBV18 and J usage is TRBJ1-1; 7 bases line up with TRBD1. V trimming: 0 bases; J trimming: 0 bases; junction bases outside the gene matches: 4. The germline gives CDR1 KGHSH, CDR2 LQKENI. The CDR3 sequence is 16 residues long. CDR3 residues: CASSPPGTVLNTEAFF. CDR3 nucleotides: TGTGCCAGCTCACCACCCGGGACAGTCTTGAACACTGAAGCTTTCTTT.

This chain connects TRBV28 to TRBJ1-1, with 12 bases that match TRBD1. This CDR3 has 17 amino acids. V was pared by 4 bases and J by 5 bases, with 11 bases of the junction left unmatched. The germline V gene encodes CDR1 MDHEN and CDR2 SYDVKM. CDR3 region: CASSSFLGQGARTEAFF. CDR3 DNA sequence: TGTGCCAGCAGTTCGTTCCTGGGACAGGGGGCTCGGACTGAAGCTTTCTTT.

This clone appeared a single time. The rearrangement uses TRBV27 and TRBJ2-7, with 11 bases fitting TRBD1. The CDR3 runs 16 residues. Germline V lookup: CDR1 MNHEY, CDR2 SMNVEV (reference sequence). V lost 8 bases, J lost 0 bases, and 9 bases stayed unmatched. The CDR3 DNA reads TGTGCCAGCCAAAAGGGGGACAGGGGGTTCTCCTACGAGCAGTACTTC. This sequence encodes CASQKGDRGFSYEQYF.

This chain uses TRBV10-3 with TRBJ2-1; D might be TRBD2 (5 bases). Trimming took 0 bases from V and 6 from J, leaving 9 bases between them. Per the germline V gene, CDR1 is ENHRY and CDR2 is SYGVKD. The CDR3 has 14 residues. The CDR3 DNA reads TGTGCCATCAGTGAGTCGAGCGGCCCCAATGAGCAGTTCTTC. It yields the protein CAISESSGPNEQFF.

The V and J genes are TRBV5-1 and TRBJ2-3; D is perhaps TRBD2 (6 bases). This CDR3 has 18 residues. CDR1 SGHRS and CDR2 YFSETQ come from the germline V gene. Between the trimmed V and J ends, which lost 1 base and 0 bases, there was a span of 18 bases. CDR3 region: CASSLWERGEASTDTQYF. For the CDR3, the DNA is TGCGCCAGCAGCTTGTGGGAACGAGGGGAGGCGAGCACAGATACGCAGTATTTT.

This rearrangement joins TRBV19 to TRBJ1-1, with D possibly matching TRBD1 (6 bases). The V gene lost 6 bases and the J gene lost 3 bases, with 14 bases spanning the gap. Germline values: CDR1 LNHDA, CDR2 SQIVND (reference sequence). The CDR3 extends over 14 amino acids. The CDR3 bases are TGTGCCAGTAGGTTAGGGGGGGGCGACACTGAAGCTTTCTTT. Translation: CASRLGGGDTEAFF.

Concerning this clone: In the same sample, other DNA sequences code for this CDR3. The V and J genes are TRBV4-1 and TRBJ2-5; 7 bases line up with TRBD2. Germline assignment: CDR1 MGHRA and CDR2 YSYEKL. Trimming took 0 bases from V and 2 from J; bases not matched to a gene: 3. The CDR3 is 15 amino acids. The CDR3 is CASSQEGGGQETQYF. The CDR3 nucleotides are TGCGCCAGCAGCCAAGAGGGGGGAGGGCAAGAGACCCAGTACTTC.

This chain joins TRBV29-1 and TRBJ2-3, with 8 positions matching TRBD2. Germline V CDR1 and CDR2: SQVTM, ANQGSEA. This CDR3 is 13 amino acids long. V gave up 8 bases and J gave up 3 bases; unmatched junction bases: 7. CDR3 sequence reads: CSTDSGVTDTQYF. For the CDR3, the DNA is TGCAGCACCGATAGCGGGGTAACAGATACGCAGTATTTT.

The CDR3 DNA sequence: TGTGCCAGCAGTTCAATAAAACCAGGGGGCGGCTATGGCTACACCTTC. It encodes CASSSIKPGGGYGYTF. The genes are TRBV28 and TRBJ1-2; TRBD1 agrees at 8 bases. Per germline, CDR1 MDHEN and CDR2 SYDVKM. This CDR3 comprises 16 residues. V lost 4 bases, J lost 4 bases, and 11 bases stayed unmatched.

This clone was counted between two and nine times. This sequence joins TRBV6-1 and TRBJ2-1; 10 positions agree with TRBD2. The V gene's germline CDR1 is MNHNS and CDR2 SASEGT. Trimming at V came to 7 bases and at J to 10 bases, leaving 13 bases not matched to a gene. The CDR3 is 15 residues long. For the CDR3, the DNA is TGTGCCAGCACCACCGGGGGAGTTAGCGGGGGGGAGCAGTTCTTC. Its protein is CASTTGGVSGGEQFF.

The V call is TRBV10-1, the J call TRBJ2-5, with 11 bases identical to TRBD1. CDR1 is WNHNN and CDR2 is SYGVQD in the germline V gene (reference sequence). Losses at the gene ends were 6 bases for V and 6 bases for J; bases not matched to a gene: 12. The CDR3 contains 16 residues. The CDR3 DNA reads as TGCGCCAGCAGCCTGGGGGGGACAGGGGGTCGACAGACCCAGTACTTC. It codes for CASSLGGTGGRQTQYF.

The V call is TRBV5-5, the J call TRBJ1-3; no firm D call. Germline values: CDR1 SGHKS, CDR2 YYEKEE (reference sequence). V was cut by 0 bases and J by 4 bases, with 11 bases left in between. CDR3 length: 15 residues. The CDR3 DNA sequence: TGTGCCAGCAGCTTGGATCGGGTACTCGGAAACACCATATATTTT. Protein product: CASSLDRVLGNTIYF. The whole variable domain, remainder taken from reference TRBV5-5 and TRBJ1-3, is DAGVTQSPTHLIKTRGQQVTLRCSPISGHKSVSWYQQVLGQGPQFIFQYYEKEERGRGNFPDRFSARQFPNYSSELNVNALLLGDSALYLCASSLDRVLGNTIYFGEGSWLTVV.

This clone was observed once. The CDR3 bases are TGTGCCAGCAGCCTACAGTTTGAAGCTTTCTTT. Translating it yields CASSLQFEAFF. The chain couples TRBV11-2 to TRBJ1-1; D is undetermined. This CDR3 is built from 11 residues. Deletions cut 5 bases from V and 7 bases from J, with 8 bases between. Per the germline V gene, CDR1 is SGHAT and CDR2 is FQNNGV. Supplemented by reference TRBV11-2 and TRBJ1-1, the full variable domain reads EAGVAQSPRYKIIEKRQSVAFWCNPISGHATLYWYQQILGQGPKLLIQFQNNGVVDDSQLPKDRFSAERLKGVDSTLKIQPAKLEDSAVYLCASSLQFEAFFGQGTRLTVV.

The CDR3 region is CASLPGGGGPYEQYF. The CDR3, as DNA: TGTGCCAGCCTCCCGGGGGGGGGAGGTCCCTACGAGCAGTACTTC. J is TRBJ2-7 and V is TRBV7-9, with 8 nucleotides matching TRBD2. The V gene end was trimmed by 8 bases and the J gene end by 2 bases; junction bases not matched to a gene: 11. CDR3 length: 15 residues. Germline V gives CDR1 SEHNR, CDR2 FQNEAQ (reference sequence).